This TCR beta chain was captured in a study of T cell responses to AZD1222 COVID-19 vaccine. Overall study findings and caveats: AZD1222 recipients seropositive at baseline numbered only six or seven.

As to this clone: What it binds is not known.

The germline gives CDR1 SGHDN, CDR2 FVKESK. Trimming pared 2 bases from V and 5 bases from J, leaving 15 bases between. The CDR3 totals 15 residues. The data were produced by immunoSEQ multiplex PCR, yet TCRdb's version contains in-frame clones alone and is incomplete. Here the sample spans some 150,000 clones, 82% being singletons. Sample: peripheral blood, taken on day 0 of MenACWY control vaccination. The sequence derives from an adult in good health. The chain carries TRBV14 and TRBJ1-2; D may be TRBD1 (5 bases). This CDR3 is CASSQRQTDKYGYTF. The CDR3 DNA is TGTGCCAGCAGCCAAAGACAGACAGATAAATATGGCTACACCTTC. The whole variable domain, filled in from reference TRBV14 and TRBJ1-2, reads EAGVTQFPSHSVIEKGQTVTLRCDPISGHDNLYWYRRVMGKEIKFLLHFVKESKQDESGMPNNRFLAERTGGTYSTLKVQPAELEDSGVYFCASSQRQTDKYGYTFGSGTRLTVV.